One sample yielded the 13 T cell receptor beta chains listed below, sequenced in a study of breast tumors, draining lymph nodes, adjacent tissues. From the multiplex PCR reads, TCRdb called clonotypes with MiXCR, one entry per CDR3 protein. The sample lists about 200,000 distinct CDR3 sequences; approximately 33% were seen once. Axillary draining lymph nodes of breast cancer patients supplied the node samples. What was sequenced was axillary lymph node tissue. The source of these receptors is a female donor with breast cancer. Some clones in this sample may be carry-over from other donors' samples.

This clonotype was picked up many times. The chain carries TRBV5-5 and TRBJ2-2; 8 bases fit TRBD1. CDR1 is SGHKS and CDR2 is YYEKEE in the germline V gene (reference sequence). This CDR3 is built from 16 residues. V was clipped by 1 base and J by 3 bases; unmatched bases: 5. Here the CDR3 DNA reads TGTGCCAGCAGCTTGTTACAGGGGGGCGACACCGGGGAGCTGTTTTTT. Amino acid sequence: CASSLLQGGDTGELFF.

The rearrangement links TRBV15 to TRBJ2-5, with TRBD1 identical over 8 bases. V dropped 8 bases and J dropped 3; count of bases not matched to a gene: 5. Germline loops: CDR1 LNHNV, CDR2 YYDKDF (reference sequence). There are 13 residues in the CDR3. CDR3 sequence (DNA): TGTGCCACCCGCCGACAGGGGAAAGAGACCCAGTACTTC. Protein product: CATRRQGKETQYF.

This chain's CDR3 is CASSQTEGGYTF. The CDR3 bases are TGTGCCAGCAGCCAAACAGAGGGTGGCTACACCTTC. The chain uses TRBV3-1 and TRBJ1-2; D unresolved. Germline V gene data show CDR1 as LGHDT and CDR2 as YNNKEL (reference sequence). V gave up 2 bases and J gave up 7 bases, with 8 bases separating them. This CDR3 comprises 12 residues.

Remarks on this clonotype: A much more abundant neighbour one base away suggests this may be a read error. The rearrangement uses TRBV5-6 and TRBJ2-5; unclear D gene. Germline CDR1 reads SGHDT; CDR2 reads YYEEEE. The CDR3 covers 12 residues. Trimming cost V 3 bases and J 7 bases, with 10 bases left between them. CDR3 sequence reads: CASSYRWATQYF. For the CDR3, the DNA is TGTGCCAGCAGCTATCGATGGGCGACCCAGTACTTC.

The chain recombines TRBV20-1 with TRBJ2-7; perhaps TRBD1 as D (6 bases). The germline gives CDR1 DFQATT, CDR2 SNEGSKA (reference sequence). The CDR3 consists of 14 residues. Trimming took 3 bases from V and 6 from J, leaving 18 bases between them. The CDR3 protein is CSASGDQGLSEQYF. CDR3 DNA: TGCAGTGCTAGTGGCGACCAGGGGCTCTCCGAGCAGTACTTC.

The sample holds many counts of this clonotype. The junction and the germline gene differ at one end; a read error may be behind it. The CDR3 DNA sequence: TGTGCCAGCAGTCACTCGCTGAAAGGGTATAATGAGCAGTTCTTC. Amino acid sequence: CASSHSLKGYNEQFF. This chain connects TRBV6-5 to TRBJ2-1; D gene uncertain. This CDR3 region has 15 residues. The germline gives CDR1 MNHEY, CDR2 SVGAGI.

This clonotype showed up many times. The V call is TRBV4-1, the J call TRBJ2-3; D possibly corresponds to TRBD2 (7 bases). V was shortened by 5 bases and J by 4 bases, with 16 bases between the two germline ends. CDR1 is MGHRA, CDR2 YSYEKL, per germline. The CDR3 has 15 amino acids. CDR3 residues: CASSGGADSADTQYF. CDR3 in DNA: TGCGCCAGCAGCGGGGGGGCGGACAGCGCAGATACGCAGTATTTT.

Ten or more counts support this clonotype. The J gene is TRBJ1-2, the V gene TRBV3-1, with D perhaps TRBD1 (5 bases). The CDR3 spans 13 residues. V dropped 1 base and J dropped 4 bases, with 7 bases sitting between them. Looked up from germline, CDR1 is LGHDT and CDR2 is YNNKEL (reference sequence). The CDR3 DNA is TGTGCCAGCAGCCAAGTCGACAGCTATGGCTACACCTTC. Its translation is CASSQVDSYGYTF.

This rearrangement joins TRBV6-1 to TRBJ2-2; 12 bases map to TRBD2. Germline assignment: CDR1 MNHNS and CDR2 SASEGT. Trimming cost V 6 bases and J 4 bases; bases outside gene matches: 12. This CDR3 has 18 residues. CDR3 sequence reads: CASRLRSLAGGGTGELFF. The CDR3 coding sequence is TGTGCCAGCAGACTACGCAGTCTAGCGGGGGGGGGCACCGGGGAGCTGTTTTTT.

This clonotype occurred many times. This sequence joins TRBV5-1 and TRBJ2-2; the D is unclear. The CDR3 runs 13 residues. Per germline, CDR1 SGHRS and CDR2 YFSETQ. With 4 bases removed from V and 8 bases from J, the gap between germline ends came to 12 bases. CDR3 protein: CASSTDGRGELFF. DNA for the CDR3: TGCGCCAGCAGCACGGACGGAAGAGGGGAGCTGTTTTTT.

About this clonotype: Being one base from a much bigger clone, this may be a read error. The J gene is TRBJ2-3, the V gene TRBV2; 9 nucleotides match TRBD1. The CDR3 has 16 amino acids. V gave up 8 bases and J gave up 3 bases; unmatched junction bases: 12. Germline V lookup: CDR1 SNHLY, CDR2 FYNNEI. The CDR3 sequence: CASQSRSQGATDTQYF. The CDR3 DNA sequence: TGTGCCAGCCAGAGTAGGTCACAGGGGGCAACAGATACGCAGTATTTT.

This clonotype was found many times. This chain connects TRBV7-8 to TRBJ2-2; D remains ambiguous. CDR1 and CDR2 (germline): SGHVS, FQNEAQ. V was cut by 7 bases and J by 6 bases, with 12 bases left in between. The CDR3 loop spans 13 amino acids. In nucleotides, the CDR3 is TGTGCCAGCACCGAGGTGTATTCCGGGGAGCTGTTTTTT. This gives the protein CASTEVYSGELFF.

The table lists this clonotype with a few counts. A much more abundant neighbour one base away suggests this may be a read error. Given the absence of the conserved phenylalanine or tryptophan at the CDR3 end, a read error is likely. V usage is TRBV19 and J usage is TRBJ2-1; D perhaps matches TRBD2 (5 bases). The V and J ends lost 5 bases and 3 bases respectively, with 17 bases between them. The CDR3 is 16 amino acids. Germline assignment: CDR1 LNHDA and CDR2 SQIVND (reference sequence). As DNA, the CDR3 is TGTGCCAGTAGTGCGCAAGCGGTTGCCCTCTACAATGAGCAGTTCTCC. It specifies CASSAQAVALYNEQFS.